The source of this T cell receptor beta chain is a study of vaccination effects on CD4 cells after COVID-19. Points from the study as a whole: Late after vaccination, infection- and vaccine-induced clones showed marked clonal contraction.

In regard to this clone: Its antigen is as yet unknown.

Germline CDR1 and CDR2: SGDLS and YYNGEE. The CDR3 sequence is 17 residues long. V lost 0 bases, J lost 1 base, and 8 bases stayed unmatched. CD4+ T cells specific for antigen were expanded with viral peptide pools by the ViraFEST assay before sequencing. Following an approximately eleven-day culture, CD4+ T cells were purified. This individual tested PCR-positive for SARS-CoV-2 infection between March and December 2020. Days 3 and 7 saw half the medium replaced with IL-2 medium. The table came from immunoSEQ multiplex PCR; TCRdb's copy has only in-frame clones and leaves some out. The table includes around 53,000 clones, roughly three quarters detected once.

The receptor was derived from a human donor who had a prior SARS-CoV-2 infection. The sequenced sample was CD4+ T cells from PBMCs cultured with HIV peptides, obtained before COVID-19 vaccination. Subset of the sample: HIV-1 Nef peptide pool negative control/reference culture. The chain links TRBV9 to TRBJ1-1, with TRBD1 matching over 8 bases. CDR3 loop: CASSVASWTGQNTEAFF. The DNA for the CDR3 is TGTGCCAGCAGCGTAGCTTCGTGGACAGGGCAGAACACTGAAGCTTTCTTT.